This T cell receptor (beta chain) was identified in a study of technical replicates of blood from a few donors. The method was immunoSEQ multiplex PCR; TCRdb's version includes in-frame clones alone and lacks a portion of them. The data contain roughly 71,000 clones, roughly 92% of them seen just once; the ten biggest clones take up 0.36%. The J segment lost 2 bases and the V segment lost 2 bases, leaving 10 bases of the junction unmatched. The CDR3 contains 17 residues. The chain uses TRBV23-1 and TRBJ2-7; the match to TRBD1 covers 9 bases. TRBV23-1 is an ORF for which the function is uncertain. Sequenced input: T cells isolated from PBMCs. This receptor was identified in a human donor in good health. CDR3 nucleotides: TGCGCCAGCAGTCAAACTAGGGGGACAGGGACTACCTACGAGCAGTACTTC. It translates to CASSQTRGTGTTYEQYF.